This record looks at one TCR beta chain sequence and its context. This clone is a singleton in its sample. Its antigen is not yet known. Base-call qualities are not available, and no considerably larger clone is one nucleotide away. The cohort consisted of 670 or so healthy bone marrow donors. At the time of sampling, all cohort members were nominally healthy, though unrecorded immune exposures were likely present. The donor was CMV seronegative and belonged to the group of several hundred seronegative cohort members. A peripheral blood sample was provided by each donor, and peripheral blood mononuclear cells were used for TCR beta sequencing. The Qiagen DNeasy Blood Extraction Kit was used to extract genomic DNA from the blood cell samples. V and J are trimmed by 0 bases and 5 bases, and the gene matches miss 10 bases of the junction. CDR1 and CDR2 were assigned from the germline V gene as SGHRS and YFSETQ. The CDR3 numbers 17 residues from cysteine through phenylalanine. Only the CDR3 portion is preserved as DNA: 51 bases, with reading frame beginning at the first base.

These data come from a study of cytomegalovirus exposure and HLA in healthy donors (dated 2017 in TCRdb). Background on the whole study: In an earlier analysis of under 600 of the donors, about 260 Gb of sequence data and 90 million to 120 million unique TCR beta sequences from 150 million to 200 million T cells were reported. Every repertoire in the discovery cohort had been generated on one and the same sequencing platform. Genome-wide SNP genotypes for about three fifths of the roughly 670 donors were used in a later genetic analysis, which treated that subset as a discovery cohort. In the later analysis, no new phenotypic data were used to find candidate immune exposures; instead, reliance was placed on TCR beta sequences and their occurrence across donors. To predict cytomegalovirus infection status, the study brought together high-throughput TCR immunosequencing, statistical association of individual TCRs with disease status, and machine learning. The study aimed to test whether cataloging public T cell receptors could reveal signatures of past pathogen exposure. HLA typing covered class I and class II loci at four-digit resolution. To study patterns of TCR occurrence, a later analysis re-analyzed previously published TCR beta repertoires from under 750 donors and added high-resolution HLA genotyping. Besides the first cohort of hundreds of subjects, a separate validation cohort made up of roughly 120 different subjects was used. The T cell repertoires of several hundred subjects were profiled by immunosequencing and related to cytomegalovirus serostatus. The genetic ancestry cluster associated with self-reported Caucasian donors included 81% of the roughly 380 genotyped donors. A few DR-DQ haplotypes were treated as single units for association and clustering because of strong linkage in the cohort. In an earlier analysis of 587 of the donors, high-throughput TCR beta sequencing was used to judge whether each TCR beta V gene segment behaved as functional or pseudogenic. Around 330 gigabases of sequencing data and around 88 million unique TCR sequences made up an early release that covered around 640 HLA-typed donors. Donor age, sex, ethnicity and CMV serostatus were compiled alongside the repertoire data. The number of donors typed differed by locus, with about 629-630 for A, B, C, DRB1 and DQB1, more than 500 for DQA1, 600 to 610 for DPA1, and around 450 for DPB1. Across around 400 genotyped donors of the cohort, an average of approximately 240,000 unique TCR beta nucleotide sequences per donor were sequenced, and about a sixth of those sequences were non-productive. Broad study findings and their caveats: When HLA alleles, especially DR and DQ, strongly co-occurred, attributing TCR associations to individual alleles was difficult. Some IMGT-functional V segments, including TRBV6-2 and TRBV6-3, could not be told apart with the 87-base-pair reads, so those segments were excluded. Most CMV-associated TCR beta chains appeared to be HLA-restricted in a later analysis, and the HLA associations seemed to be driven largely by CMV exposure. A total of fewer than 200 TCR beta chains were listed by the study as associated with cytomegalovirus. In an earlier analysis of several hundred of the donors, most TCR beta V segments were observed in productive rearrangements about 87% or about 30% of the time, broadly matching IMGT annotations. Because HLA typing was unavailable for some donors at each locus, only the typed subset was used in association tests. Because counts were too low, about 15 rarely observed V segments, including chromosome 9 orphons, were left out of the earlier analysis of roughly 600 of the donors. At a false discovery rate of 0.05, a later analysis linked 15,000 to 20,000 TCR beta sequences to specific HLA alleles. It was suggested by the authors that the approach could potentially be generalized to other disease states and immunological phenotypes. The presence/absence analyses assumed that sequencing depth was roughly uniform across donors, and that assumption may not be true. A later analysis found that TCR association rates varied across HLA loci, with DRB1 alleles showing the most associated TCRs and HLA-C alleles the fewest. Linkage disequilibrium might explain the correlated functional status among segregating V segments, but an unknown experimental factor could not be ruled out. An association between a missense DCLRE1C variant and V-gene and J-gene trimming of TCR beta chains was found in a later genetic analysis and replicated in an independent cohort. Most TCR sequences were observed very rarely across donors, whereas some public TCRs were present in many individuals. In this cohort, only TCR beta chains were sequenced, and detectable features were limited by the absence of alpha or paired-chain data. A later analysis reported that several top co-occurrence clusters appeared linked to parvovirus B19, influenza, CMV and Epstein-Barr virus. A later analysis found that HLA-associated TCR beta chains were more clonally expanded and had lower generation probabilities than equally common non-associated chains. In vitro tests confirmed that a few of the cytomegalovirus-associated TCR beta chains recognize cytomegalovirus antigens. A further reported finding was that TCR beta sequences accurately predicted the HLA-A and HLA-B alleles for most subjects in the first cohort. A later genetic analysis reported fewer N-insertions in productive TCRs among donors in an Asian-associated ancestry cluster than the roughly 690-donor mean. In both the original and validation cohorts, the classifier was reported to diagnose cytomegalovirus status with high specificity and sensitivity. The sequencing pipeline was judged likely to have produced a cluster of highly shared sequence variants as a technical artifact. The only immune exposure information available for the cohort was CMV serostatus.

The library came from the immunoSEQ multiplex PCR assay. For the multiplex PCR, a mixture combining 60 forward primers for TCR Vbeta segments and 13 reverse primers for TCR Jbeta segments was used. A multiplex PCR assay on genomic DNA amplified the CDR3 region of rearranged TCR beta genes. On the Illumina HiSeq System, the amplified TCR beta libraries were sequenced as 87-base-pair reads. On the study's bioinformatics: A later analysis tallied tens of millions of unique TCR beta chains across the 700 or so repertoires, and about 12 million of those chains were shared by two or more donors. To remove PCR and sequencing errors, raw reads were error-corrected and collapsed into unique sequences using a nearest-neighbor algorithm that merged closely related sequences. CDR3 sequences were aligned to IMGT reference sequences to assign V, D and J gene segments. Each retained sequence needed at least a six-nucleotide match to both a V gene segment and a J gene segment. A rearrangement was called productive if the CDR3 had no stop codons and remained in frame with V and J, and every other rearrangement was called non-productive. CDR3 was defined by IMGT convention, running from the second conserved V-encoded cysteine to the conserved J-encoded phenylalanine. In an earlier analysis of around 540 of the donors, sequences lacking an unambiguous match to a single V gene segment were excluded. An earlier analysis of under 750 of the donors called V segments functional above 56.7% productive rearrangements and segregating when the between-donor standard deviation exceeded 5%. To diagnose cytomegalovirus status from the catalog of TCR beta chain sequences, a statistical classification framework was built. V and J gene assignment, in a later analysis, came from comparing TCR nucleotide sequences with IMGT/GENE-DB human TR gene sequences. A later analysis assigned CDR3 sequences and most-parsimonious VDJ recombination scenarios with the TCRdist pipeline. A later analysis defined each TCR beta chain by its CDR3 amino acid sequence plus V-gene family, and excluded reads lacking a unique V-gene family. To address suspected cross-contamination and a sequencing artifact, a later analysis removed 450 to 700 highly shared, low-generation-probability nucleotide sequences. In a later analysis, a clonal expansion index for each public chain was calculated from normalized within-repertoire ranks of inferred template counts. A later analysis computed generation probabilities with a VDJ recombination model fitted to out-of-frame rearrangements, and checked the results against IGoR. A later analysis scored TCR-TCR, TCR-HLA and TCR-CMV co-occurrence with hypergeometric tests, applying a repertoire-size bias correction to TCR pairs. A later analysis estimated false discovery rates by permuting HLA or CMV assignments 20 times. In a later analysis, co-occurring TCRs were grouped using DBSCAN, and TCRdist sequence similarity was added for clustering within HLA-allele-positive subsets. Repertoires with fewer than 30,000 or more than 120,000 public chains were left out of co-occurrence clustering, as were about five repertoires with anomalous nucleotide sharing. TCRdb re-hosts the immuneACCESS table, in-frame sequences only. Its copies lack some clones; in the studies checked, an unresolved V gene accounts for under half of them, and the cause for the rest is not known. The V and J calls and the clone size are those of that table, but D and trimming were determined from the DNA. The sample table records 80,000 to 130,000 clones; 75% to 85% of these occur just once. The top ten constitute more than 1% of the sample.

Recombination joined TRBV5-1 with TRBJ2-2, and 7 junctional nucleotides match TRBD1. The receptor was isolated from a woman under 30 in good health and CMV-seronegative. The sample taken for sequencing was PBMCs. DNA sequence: TGCGCCAGCAGCTTGGGGGGACAGACAGAACAAACCGGGGAGCTGTTTTTT. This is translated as CASSLGGQTEQTGELFF. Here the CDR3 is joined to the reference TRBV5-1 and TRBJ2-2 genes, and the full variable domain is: KAGVTQTPRYLIKTRGQQVTLSCSPISGHRSVSWYQQTPGQGLQFLFEYFSETQRNKGNFPGRFSGRQFSNSRSEMNVSTLELGDSALYLCASSLGGQTEQTGELFFGEGSRLTVL.